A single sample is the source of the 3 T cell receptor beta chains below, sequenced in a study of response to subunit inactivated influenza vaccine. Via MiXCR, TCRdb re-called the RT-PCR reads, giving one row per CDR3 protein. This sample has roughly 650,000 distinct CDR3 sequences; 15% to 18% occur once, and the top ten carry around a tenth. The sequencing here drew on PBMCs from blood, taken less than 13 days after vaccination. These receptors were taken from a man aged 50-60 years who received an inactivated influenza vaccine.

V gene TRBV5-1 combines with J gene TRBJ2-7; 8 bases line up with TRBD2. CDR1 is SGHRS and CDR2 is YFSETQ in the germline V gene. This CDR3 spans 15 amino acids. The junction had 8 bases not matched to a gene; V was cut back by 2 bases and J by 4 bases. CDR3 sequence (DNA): TGCGCCAGCAGCTTAAGTACGGGACTAGAATACGAGCAGTACTTC. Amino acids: CASSLSTGLEYEQYF. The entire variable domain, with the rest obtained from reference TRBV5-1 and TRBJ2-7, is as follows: KAGVTQTPRYLIKTRGQQVTLSCSPISGHRSVSWYQQTPGQGLQFLFEYFSETQRNKGNFPGRFSGRQFSNSRSEMNVSTLELGDSALYLCASSLSTGLEYEQYFGPGTRLTVT.

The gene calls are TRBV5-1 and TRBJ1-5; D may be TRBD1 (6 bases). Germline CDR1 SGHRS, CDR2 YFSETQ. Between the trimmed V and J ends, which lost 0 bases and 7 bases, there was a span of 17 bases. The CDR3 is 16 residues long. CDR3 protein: CASSLAPQGEGQPQHF. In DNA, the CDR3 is TGCGCCAGCAGCTTGGCACCACAGGGAGAAGGGCAGCCCCAGCATTTT.

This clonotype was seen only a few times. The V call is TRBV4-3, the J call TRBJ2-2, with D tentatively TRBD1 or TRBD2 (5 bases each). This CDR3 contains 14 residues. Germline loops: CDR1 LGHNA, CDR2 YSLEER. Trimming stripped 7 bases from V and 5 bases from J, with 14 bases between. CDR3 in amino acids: CASNIRDPTGELFF. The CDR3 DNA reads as TGCGCCAGCAACATAAGGGACCCGACCGGGGAGCTGTTTTTT.